The TCR beta chain under discussion was sequenced for a study of tumor-infiltrating lymphocytes in oesophageal squamous cell carcinoma. There are 20 residues in the CDR3. Trimming removed 1 base from V and 0 bases from J, with 25 bases in between. CDR1 SNHLY and CDR2 FYNNEI come from the germline V gene. This clonotype appeared a few times. TCRdb re-called the PCR reads through MiXCR, storing one row per CDR3 protein. The profile shows some 19,000 distinct CDR3 sequences, 36% of them singletons. V and J are TRBV2 and TRBJ2-7; D gene unclear. The receptor was derived from a male donor with esophageal squamous cell carcinoma. Sequenced sample: esophageal tumor tissue. The DNA of the CDR3 is TGTGCCAGCAGTGAAGATGGTCCTGTGTTAAAGAGGATCATCTCCTACGAGCAGTACTTC. This sequence encodes CASSEDGPVLKRIISYEQYF.